The entry below gives a single TCR beta chain sequence along with its context. With 6 bases removed from V and 6 bases from J, the gap between germline ends came to 11 bases. The CDR3 is 13 amino acids. Germline CDR1 is MNHNS and CDR2 is SASEGT. These data come from a study of early T cells in non-severe SARS-CoV-2 infection. Attachment of unique molecular identifiers to individual cDNA molecules was performed. TCRdb reanalysed the 5' RACE reads using MiXCR and keeps one entry per CDR3 protein. Of some 55,000 distinct CDR3 sequences listed, approximately 12% are singletons. The receptor was isolated from an adult who was a healthcare worker with PCR-confirmed SARS-CoV-2 infection or an uninfected control (not recorded which). The starting material was whole blood, obtained at baseline. This rearrangement joins TRBV6-1 to TRBJ2-2; a weak D match, TRBD2 (5 bases). The CDR3 DNA reads TGTGCCAGCAGAAAGGAGGCGGCCGGGGAGCTGTTTTTT. This translates into CASRKEAAGELFF.